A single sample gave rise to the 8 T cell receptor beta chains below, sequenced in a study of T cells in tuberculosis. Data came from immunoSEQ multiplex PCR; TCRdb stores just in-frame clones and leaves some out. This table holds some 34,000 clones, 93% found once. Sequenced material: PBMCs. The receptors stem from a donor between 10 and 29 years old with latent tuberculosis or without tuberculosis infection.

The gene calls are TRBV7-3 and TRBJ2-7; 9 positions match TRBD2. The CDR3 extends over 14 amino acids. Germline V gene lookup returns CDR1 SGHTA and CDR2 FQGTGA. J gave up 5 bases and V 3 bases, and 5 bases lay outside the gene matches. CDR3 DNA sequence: TGTGCCAGCAGCTTGGCGGGAGGGATGGACGAGCAGTACTTC. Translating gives CASSLAGGMDEQYF.

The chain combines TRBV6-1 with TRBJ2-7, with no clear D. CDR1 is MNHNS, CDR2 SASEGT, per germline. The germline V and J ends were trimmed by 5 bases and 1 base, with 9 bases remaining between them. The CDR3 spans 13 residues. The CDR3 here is CASSFDLSYEQYF. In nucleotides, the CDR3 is TGTGCCAGCAGTTTCGACTTATCCTACGAGCAGTACTTC.

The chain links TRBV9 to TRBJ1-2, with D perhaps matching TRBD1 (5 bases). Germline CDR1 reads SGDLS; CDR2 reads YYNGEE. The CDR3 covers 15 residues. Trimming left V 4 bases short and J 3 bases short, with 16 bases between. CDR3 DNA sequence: TGTGCCAGCAGCCCCGGAGGGACTCCACACTATGGCTACACCTTC. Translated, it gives CASSPGGTPHYGYTF.

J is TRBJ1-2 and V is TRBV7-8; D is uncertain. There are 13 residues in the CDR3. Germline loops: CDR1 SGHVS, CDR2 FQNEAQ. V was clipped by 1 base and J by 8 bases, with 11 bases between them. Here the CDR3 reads CASSLGVGSGYTF. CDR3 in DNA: TGTGCCAGCAGCTTAGGTGTGGGGAGCGGCTACACCTTC.

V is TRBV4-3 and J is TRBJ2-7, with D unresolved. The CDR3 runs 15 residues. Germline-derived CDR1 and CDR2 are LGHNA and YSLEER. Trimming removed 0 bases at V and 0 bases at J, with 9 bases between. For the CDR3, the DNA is TGCGCCAGCAGCCAAGAAAAGTACACCTCCTACGAGCAGTACTTC. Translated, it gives CASSQEKYTSYEQYF.

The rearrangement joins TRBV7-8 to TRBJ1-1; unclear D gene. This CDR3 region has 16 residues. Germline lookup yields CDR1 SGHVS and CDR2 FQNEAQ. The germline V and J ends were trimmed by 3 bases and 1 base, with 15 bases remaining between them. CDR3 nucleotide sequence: TGTGCCAGCAGCTTTACCCCTTCTGTCGGGAACACTGAAGCTTTCTTT. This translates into CASSFTPSVGNTEAFF.

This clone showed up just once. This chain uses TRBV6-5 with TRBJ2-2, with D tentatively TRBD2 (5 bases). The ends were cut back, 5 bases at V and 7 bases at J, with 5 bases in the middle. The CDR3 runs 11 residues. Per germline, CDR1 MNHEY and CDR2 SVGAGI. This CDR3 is CASSGGGELFF. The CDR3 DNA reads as TGTGCCAGCAGTGGAGGCGGGGAGCTGTTTTTT.

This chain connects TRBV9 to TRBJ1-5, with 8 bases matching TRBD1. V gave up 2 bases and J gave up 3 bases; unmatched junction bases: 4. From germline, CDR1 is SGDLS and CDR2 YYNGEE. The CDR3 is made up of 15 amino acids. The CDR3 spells CASSVGRGLNQPQHF. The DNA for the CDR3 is TGTGCCAGCAGCGTGGGCAGGGGGCTCAATCAGCCCCAGCATTTT.